Shown below are 20 T cell receptor beta chains from a single sample sequenced in a study of shared clonotypes between healthy human individuals. The assay was immunoSEQ multiplex PCR, and TCRdb's table has in-frame clones only and misses some. In the table there are 2 million to 2.5 million clones, less than 95% of which are singletons. The sequenced sample consisted of naive CD4+ T cells from PBMCs. The subset was: CD45RA+ positively selected. These receptors were collected from a man aged 18 to 29 in good health. Some clones in this sample may be carry-over from other donors' samples.

For the CDR3, the DNA is TGTGCCTGGAGTCACACCCCCCAGGCAGGTCCCGGGGAGCTGTTTTTT. Amino acid sequence: CAWSHTPQAGPGELFF. V is TRBV30 and J is TRBJ2-2; D unresolved. CDR3 size: 16 residues. Between the trimmed V and J ends, which lost 2 bases and 6 bases, there was a span of 19 bases. Germline CDR1 is GTSNPN and CDR2 is SVGIG (reference sequence).

The chain links TRBV28 to TRBJ2-1, with D possibly being TRBD1 (5 bases). CDR3 size: 15 residues. V shed 5 bases and J shed 9 bases, with 20 bases lying between them. Germline CDR1 MDHEN, CDR2 SYDVKM. The CDR3 coding sequence is TGTGCCAGCAGTGAACCTAGGGCCCTAAGGGGTGAGCAGTTCTTC. It yields the protein CASSEPRALRGEQFF.

This chain joins TRBV4-2 and TRBJ2-5; maybe TRBD2 (6 bases). CDR1 is LGHNA and CDR2 is YNFKEQ in the germline V gene. V lost 2 bases and J lost 3, with 16 bases in between. This CDR3 is 16 amino acids long. This CDR3 reads CASSQQPSVWEETQYF. The CDR3 DNA is TGTGCCAGCAGCCAACAACCTAGCGTTTGGGAAGAGACCCAGTACTTC.

The chain couples TRBV7-9 to TRBJ1-1; 8 nucleotides line up with TRBD1. J was trimmed by 9 bases and V by 4 bases; bases with no gene match: 4. CDR1 and CDR2 (germline): SEHNR, FQNEAQ (reference sequence). The CDR3 loop spans 12 amino acids. The CDR3 DNA follows: TGTGCCAGCAGCTCACAGGGGGGGAAAGCTTTCTTT. Translation: CASSSQGGKAFF.

This chain joins TRBV15 and TRBJ1-3; no reliable D call. Germline lookup yields CDR1 LNHNV and CDR2 YYDKDF (reference sequence). V gave up 5 bases and J gave up 2 bases, with 7 bases separating them. This CDR3 region has 13 residues. This CDR3 is CATSPKPGNTIYF. The CDR3 DNA reads as TGTGCCACCAGCCCGAAACCTGGAAACACCATATATTTT.

This clone was detected once. The V and J genes are TRBV19 and TRBJ1-3; possibly TRBD1 for D (6 bases). The V gene's germline CDR1 is LNHDA and CDR2 SQIVND (reference sequence). CDR3 length: 17 residues. V lost 7 bases to trimming and J lost 4 bases, with 23 bases between them. The CDR3 DNA reads as TGTGCCAGTACCGGGGGGGCCGCCGGGGCTCCCGGAAACACCATATATTTT. Amino acids: CASTGGAAGAPGNTIYF.

Details on this clone: Other DNA sequences in the sample encode the same CDR3. The rearrangement links TRBV6-1 to TRBJ1-1; D possibly corresponds to TRBD1 (6 bases). Germline values: CDR1 MNHNS, CDR2 SASEGT. V shed 6 bases and J shed 4 bases, with 15 bases lying between them. The CDR3 is 14 residues long. The CDR3 reads CASSAFRGGTEAFF. CDR3 sequence (DNA): TGTGCCAGCAGCGCCTTTAGGGGGGGCACTGAAGCTTTCTTT.

This clone is a singleton in its sample. The rearrangement joins TRBV27 to TRBJ2-3; D not certain. This CDR3 has 11 amino acids. The V gene lost 8 bases and the J gene lost 5 bases, with 8 bases spanning the gap. CDR1 is MNHEY and CDR2 is SMNVEV in the germline V gene (reference sequence). The CDR3 loop reads CASRRQDTQYF. The CDR3 coding sequence is TGTGCCAGCCGCCGACAAGATACGCAGTATTTT.

On this clone itself: Other DNA variants within this sample encode the same CDR3. The rearrangement uses TRBV28 and TRBJ2-1; 15 bases are a match to TRBD2. J gave up 4 bases and V 3 bases, and 1 base lay outside the gene matches. Germline V gene lookup returns CDR1 MDHEN and CDR2 SYDVKM. The CDR3 totals 16 residues. CDR3 protein: CASSLGLAGGYNEQFF. CDR3 in DNA: TGTGCCAGCAGTTTGGGACTAGCGGGAGGTTACAATGAGCAGTTCTTC.

The J gene is TRBJ1-3, the V gene TRBV6-5; 8 bases fit TRBD1. V was clipped by 6 bases and J by 4 bases; unmatched bases: 5. Germline loops: CDR1 MNHEY, CDR2 SVGAGI. This CDR3 is 14 amino acids long. CDR3 sequence reads: CASSSRDRGNTIYF. The CDR3 bases are TGTGCCAGCAGCTCCCGGGACAGGGGAAACACCATATATTTT.

The rearrangement links TRBV28 to TRBJ2-7; a weak D match, TRBD1 (6 bases). The germline V gene has CDR1 MDHEN and CDR2 SYDVKM. The CDR3 consists of 14 residues. V dropped 3 bases and J dropped 5 bases, with 14 bases sitting between them. CDR3 nucleotides: TGTGCCAGCAGTTTGGTACAGGGTCCCCACGAGCAGTACTTC. Residues: CASSLVQGPHEQYF. The full variable domain, its missing parts supplied by reference TRBV28 and TRBJ2-7, is DVKVTQSSRYLVKRTGEKVFLECVQDMDHENMFWYRQDPGLGLRLIYFSYDVKMKEKGDIPEGYSVSREKKERFSLILESASTNQTSMYLCASSLVQGPHEQYFGPGTRLTVT.

This rearrangement joins TRBV7-6 to TRBJ2-1; 9 bases match TRBD2. J gave up 8 bases and V 5 bases, and 10 bases lay outside the gene matches. CDR3 length equals 15 residues. Germline CDR1 and CDR2: SGHVS and FNYEAQ. CDR3 amino acids: CASSPMGGRAHEQFF. The CDR3 DNA reads as TGTGCCAGCAGCCCAATGGGCGGGAGGGCCCATGAGCAGTTCTTC.

The genes are TRBV5-6 and TRBJ1-1; unclear D gene. Trimming left V 0 bases short and J 6 bases short, with 12 bases between. This CDR3 is 14 amino acids long. Germline values: CDR1 SGHDT, CDR2 YYEEEE. This chain's CDR3 is CASSLGGGTSEAFF. The CDR3 DNA reads as TGTGCCAGCAGCTTGGGGGGAGGTACTTCTGAAGCTTTCTTT.

V gene TRBV6-6 combines with J gene TRBJ2-7; D is undetermined. This CDR3 region has 16 residues. V was trimmed by 5 bases and J by 5 bases, leaving 22 bases between them. The germline gives CDR1 MNHNY, CDR2 SVGAGI (reference sequence). The CDR3 is CASSPAAGRPRDEQYF. The CDR3 coding sequence is TGTGCCAGCAGTCCGGCCGCCGGCAGACCCCGTGACGAGCAGTACTTC.

The chain couples TRBV7-9 to TRBJ2-7; 9 nucleotides align to TRBD1. The V segment lost 5 bases and the J segment 0 bases; nucleotides outside the gene matches: 2. The CDR3 runs to 14 residues. Germline V gives CDR1 SEHNR, CDR2 FQNEAQ (reference sequence). CDR3 nucleotides: TGTGCCAGCAGCGGGACAGGGATCTCCTACGAGCAGTACTTC. Amino acids: CASSGTGISYEQYF.

The chain employs TRBV7-2 and TRBJ1-5; 10 bases line up with TRBD1. The trim removed 6 bases at V and 1 base at J, leaving 3 bases unmatched. The CDR3 is 15 residues long. Germline V CDR1 and CDR2: SGHTA, FQGNSA. DNA for the CDR3: TGTGCCAGCAGTGGGGACAGGGGCAGCAATCAGCCCCAGCATTTT. Translating it yields CASSGDRGSNQPQHF.

The chain links TRBV18 to TRBJ2-5; D call uncertain. With 1 base removed from V and 5 bases from J, the gap between germline ends came to 8 bases. Germline V gene lookup returns CDR1 KGHSH and CDR2 LQKENI. CDR3 length: 13 residues. The chain's CDR3 is CASSPRGRETQYF. In DNA, the CDR3 is TGTGCCAGCTCACCACGGGGTCGTGAGACCCAGTACTTC. Together with reference TRBV18 and TRBJ2-5, the CDR3 gives the full variable domain: NAGVMQNPRHLVRRRGQEARLRCSPMKGHSHVYWYRQLPEEGLKFMVYLQKENIIDESGMPKERFSAEFPKEGPSILRIQQVVRGDSAAYFCASSPRGRETQYFGPGTRLLVL.

This clone was seen just once. This chain uses TRBV27 with TRBJ1-4, with a tentative D call TRBD1 (5 bases). This CDR3 spans 14 amino acids. Germline V gene lookup returns CDR1 MNHEY and CDR2 SMNVEV (reference sequence). V dropped 3 bases and J dropped 4 bases, with 9 bases sitting between them. CDR3 in amino acids: CASSFDSSNEKLFF. The DNA for the CDR3 is TGTGCCAGCAGTTTCGACAGTAGTAATGAAAAACTGTTTTTT.

As for this clone: The same CDR3 also results from other DNA sequences found in this sample. CDR3 residues: CSVGGRSSYEQYF. DNA for the CDR3: TGCAGCGTTGGGGGCCGCTCCTCCTACGAGCAGTACTTC. This chain connects TRBV29-1 to TRBJ2-7; a weak D match, TRBD1 (5 bases). Germline lookup yields CDR1 SQVTM and CDR2 ANQGSEA. The CDR3 is 13 residues long. V dropped 4 bases and J dropped 0 bases, with 10 bases sitting between them.

The V call is TRBV10-3, the J call TRBJ2-7; TRBD2 is a possible D gene (6 bases). The CDR3 has 13 amino acids. The germline V gene has CDR1 ENHRY and CDR2 SYGVKD. Trimming left V 10 bases short and J 0 bases short, with 13 bases between. CDR3 protein: CATTGTSSYEQYF. In DNA form, the CDR3 reads TGTGCCACCACCGGGACTTCCTCCTACGAGCAGTACTTC.